A selection of T cell receptor beta chains follows, all from one sample in a study of brain T cells in children with intractable seizures. The repertoire was sequenced with immunoSEQ multiplex PCR; TCRdb's copy has only in-frame clones and lacks some. The sample records 340,000 or so clones, more than 85% being singletons. Sequenced material: peripheral blood, taken less than 6 months after surgery. The receptors here all came from a boy less than two years old with tuberous sclerosis and intractable seizures. CDR3s include the opening cysteine and the closing phenylalanine or tryptophan. A D gene is named only where the DNA matches it firmly. Some rows have no size entry. The others give once, few or many, or a class for an expanded clone.

clone size,V gene,CDR3 length,J gene,D gene,CDR3 protein,CDR3 DNA
.,TRBV30,14,TRBJ2-7,.,CAWSTTLIGGTGYF,TGTGCCTGGAGTACAACATTAATAGGGGGGACGGGGTACTTC
.,TRBV30,15,TRBJ2-7,.,CAWTIRGATSYEQYF,TGTGCCTGGACTATCCGAGGAGCCACGTCCTACGAGCAGTACTTC
once,TRBV9,15,TRBJ2-3,.,CASSPRDQYTDTQYF,TGTGCCAGCAGCCCTCGGGACCAATACACAGATACGCAGTATTTT
.,TRBV24-1,17,TRBJ2-1,.,CATSNRVQGPSHNEQFF,TGTGCCACCAGTAACCGCGTTCAGGGCCCTTCTCATAATGAGCAGTTCTTC
.,TRBV4-2,15,TRBJ1-1,.,CASSQGVRDTTEAFF,TGTGCCAGCAGCCAAGGGGTCAGGGACACCACTGAAGCTTTCTTT
.,TRBV3-1/TRBV3-2,13,TRBJ1-2,.,CASSQDRSYGYTF,TGTGCCAGCAGCCAAGACAGGTCCTATGGCTACACCTTC
once,TRBV5-1,15,TRBJ2-3,.,CASSLERAEGDTQYF,TGCGCCAGCAGCTTGGAAAGGGCCGAAGGAGATACGCAGTATTTT
.,TRBV25-1,14,TRBJ2-7,TRBD1,CASRRTGSSYEQYF,TGTGCCAGCAGGAGGACAGGGAGCTCCTACGAGCAGTACTTC
.,TRBV7-6,15,TRBJ2-7,.,CASSPTTGPTYEQYF,TGTGCCAGCAGCCCTACTACGGGGCCCACCTACGAGCAGTACTTC
.,TRBV7-8,14,TRBJ1-2,TRBD1,CASSLAQGANGYTF,TGTGCCAGCAGCTTAGCGCAGGGGGCGAATGGCTACACCTTC
.,TRBV11-2,14,TRBJ2-7,TRBD1,CASSSQGAHGEQYF,TGTGCCAGCAGCTCGCAGGGGGCGCATGGCGAGCAGTACTTC
.,TRBV9,14,TRBJ1-2,.,CASSVADSPYGYTF,TGTGCCAGCAGCGTAGCAGACAGCCCCTATGGCTACACCTTC
.,TRBV2,16,TRBJ1-4,.,CASSPPSWTGGEKLFF,TGTGCCAGCAGCCCCCCCTCGTGGACTGGGGGAGAAAAACTGTTTTTT
.,TRBV4-1,16,TRBJ2-1,.,CASSQENTPTYNEQFF,TGCGCCAGCAGCCAAGAAAACACGCCAACCTACAATGAGCAGTTCTTC
.,TRBV19,15,TRBJ1-4,.,CASSMRRATNEKLFF,TGTGCCAGTAGTATGCGCCGTGCAACTAATGAAAAACTGTTTTTT
.,TRBV19,16,TRBJ2-1,.,CASSIREVSSYNEQFF,TGTGCCAGTAGTATAAGGGAGGTAAGCTCCTACAATGAGCAGTTCTTC
.,TRBV4-1,19,TRBJ2-3,TRBD2,CASSQDPSASGGAADTQYF,TGCGCCAGCAGCCAAGACCCCTCCGCTAGCGGGGGGGCAGCAGATACGCAGTATTTT
few,TRBV6-6,12,TRBJ1-5,.,CASSFGTQPQHF,TGTGCCAGCAGTTTCGGAACCCAGCCCCAGCATTTT
.,TRBV7-3,16,TRBJ2-3,TRBD2,CASSLIAGASTDTQYF,TGTGCCAGCAGCTTAATAGCGGGGGCTAGCACAGATACGCAGTATTTT
once,TRBV9,16,TRBJ2-1,TRBD2,CASSVGASGVYNEQFF,TGTGCCAGCAGCGTAGGGGCTAGCGGAGTCTACAATGAGCAGTTCTTC
.,TRBV5-8,14,TRBJ1-4,TRBD1,CASSSGTGDEKLFF,TGTGCCAGCAGCTCCGGGACAGGGGACGAAAAACTGTTTTTT
.,TRBV9,19,TRBJ2-1,TRBD2,CASSAGTSGRPDPYNEQFF,TGTGCCAGCAGCGCGGGGACTAGCGGGAGACCCGACCCGTACAATGAGCAGTTCTTC
.,TRBV2,14,TRBJ2-7,.,CASSVQGRTFEQYF,TGTGCCAGCAGTGTACAGGGCCGGACCTTCGAGCAGTACTTC
.,TRBV27,15,TRBJ2-6,.,CASSLKDPGANVLTF,TGTGCCAGCAGTTTAAAAGACCCTGGGGCCAACGTCCTGACTTTC
.,TRBV6-6,15,TRBJ2-2,TRBD2,CASRPTSGIVGELFF,TGTGCCAGCAGACCGACTAGCGGGATCGTCGGGGAGCTGTTTTTT
.,TRBV6-5,15,TRBJ2-7,TRBD1,CASSYAAGQGYEQYF,TGTGCCAGCAGTTACGCCGCCGGACAGGGCTACGAGCAGTACTTC
.,TRBV6-4,11,TRBJ1-2,.,CASSDNYGYTF,TGTGCCAGCAGTGACAACTATGGCTACACCTTC
.,TRBV9,15,TRBJ2-3,TRBD2,CASSVGGRAPDTQYF,TGTGCCAGCAGCGTCGGCGGGAGGGCCCCAGATACGCAGTATTTT
.,TRBV27,15,TRBJ2-7,.,CASTKSTGTSYEQYF,TGTGCCAGCACAAAATCCACCGGGACGTCCTACGAGCAGTACTTC
.,TRBV7-3,14,TRBJ1-5,TRBD1,CASSSGTVNQPQHF,TGTGCCAGCAGCTCCGGGACAGTCAATCAGCCCCAGCATTTT
.,TRBV7-3,19,TRBJ1-2,.,CASSLIRDRKAARIYGYTF,TGTGCCAGCAGCCTGATAAGGGACCGCAAGGCGGCCCGCATATATGGCTACACCTTC
.,TRBV9,15,TRBJ1-2,TRBD1,CASSVGPGGSYGYTF,TGTGCCAGCAGCGTAGGCCCAGGGGGCAGCTATGGCTACACCTTC
.,TRBV11-3,12,TRBJ2-1,.,CASSSEGNEQFF,TGTGCCAGCAGCTCTGAAGGGAATGAGCAGTTCTTC
.,TRBV11-3,13,TRBJ2-3,.,CASSRGEADTQYF,TGTGCCAGCAGCCGTGGGGAGGCAGATACGCAGTATTTT
.,TRBV18,15,TRBJ2-1,.,CASSPPMVIYNEQFF,TGTGCCAGCTCACCACCGATGGTGATTTACAATGAGCAGTTCTTC
.,TRBV6-2/TRBV6-3,12,TRBJ2-1,.,CASSRPGNEQFF,TGTGCCAGCAGTCGACCGGGGAATGAGCAGTTCTTC
.,TRBV6-5,13,TRBJ2-2,.,CATGGDYTGELFF,TGTGCCACCGGAGGCGATTACACCGGGGAGCTGTTTTTT
.,TRBV2,14,TRBJ1-2,TRBD1,CASIPDRKSYGYTF,TGTGCCAGCATCCCGGACAGGAAAAGCTATGGCTACACCTTC
.,TRBV5-4,15,TRBJ2-5,TRBD1,CASSTRQGKRGTQYF,TGTGCCAGCAGCACCCGACAGGGGAAACGAGGGACCCAGTACTTC
.,TRBV6-5,13,TRBJ2-5,TRBD2,CASSPTSLGTQYF,TGTGCCAGCAGCCCGACTAGCCTGGGGACCCAGTACTTC
.,TRBV19,15,TRBJ1-3,.,CASSIRPSSGNTIYF,TGTGCCAGTAGTATTCGGCCAAGCTCTGGAAACACCATATATTTT